One T cell receptor beta chain is described in this entry. Its recognized antigen is unknown. No much larger clone is present one base from it, and per-base qualities are unavailable. Looking up the germline V gene (reference sequence) yields CDR1 LNHNV and CDR2 YYDKDF. Trimmed from V: 7 bases; trimmed from J: 8 bases; junction bases lacking a gene match: 8. From the cysteine through the phenylalanine, the CDR3 covers 14 amino acids. The entry retains the CDR3 DNA only, 42 bases that are in frame from base 1. The data stem from a study of blood T cell repertoires in COVID-19 (dated by TCRdb to 2018 to 2020). As for the study more broadly: Collaborator samples came from the United States, Italy and Spain and covered acute and convalescent phases of COVID-19. The repertoires were made available in a free public database intended to serve as a resource for research on the immune response to SARS-CoV-2. The prospective study material was composed of cDNA or gDNA derived from T cells, B-cell-depleted T cells, or PBMCs. HLA class I and class II types, where available, came from metadata supplied by the sample provider rather than from assay-based typing. The samples were drawn from two sources: the first 160 participants of the ongoing ImmuneRACE study, and fewer than 1,500 subjects contributed by 6 global collaborators. Sample metadata almost always included a de-identified subject ID, COVID-19 status, age in years and sex. Subjects who had been exposed to COVID-19, were actively infected with it, or had recovered from it provided the deeply sampled blood TCRbeta repertoires that made up the dataset.

What the authors observed across the whole study: The quantity of clinical and demographic metadata differed by source and by participant and was supplied without curation.

The immunoSEQ Assay, a bias-controlled multiplex PCR, was used to amplify TCRbeta CDR3 regions from genomic DNA. The authors' pipeline ran thus. The number of nucleated cells in each sample was estimated by amplification of reference gene primers within the assay. To quantify the absolute abundance of each unique TCRbeta CDR3 rearrangement, sequence reads were collapsed and filtered. For each sample, productive Simpson clonality was calculated by taking the square root of Simpson's diversity index across productive rearrangements. The source is immuneACCESS, and TCRdb retained only in-frame sequences with V and J called. Part of the clones is not carried over; for the studies checked, unresolved V genes explain less than half of this, and the remainder is unexplained. V and J calls and clone size follow that table, whereas D and trimming were derived from the DNA. The sample table holds around 68,000 clones, of which 87% were seen once. The ten largest make up 6% to 7% of the sample.

The collaborating institutions used their own protocols to collect whole blood in K2EDTA tubes. For TCRbeta analysis, collaborator samples were shipped as frozen whole blood, as isolated PBMCs, or as DNA extracted from either sample type. Input material: peripheral blood. The receptor's source is a woman aged 45-59 years with acute or convalescent COVID-19. The rearranged segments are TRBV15 and TRBJ2-1, and 10 junction bases match TRBD2. The CDR3 in this case is CATKRGGRGDEQFF. DNA sequence: TGTGCCACCAAGCGGGGGGGCCGAGGGGATGAGCAGTTCTTC.